The 31 T cell receptor beta chains listed next were all sequenced from one sample in a study of blood T cell repertoires in COVID-19. Produced via immunoSEQ multiplex PCR; TCRdb's table is partial and in-frame only. The repertoire has tens of thousands of clones, 65% to 90% of them found once; the top ten carry roughly a sixth. Input material: peripheral blood. These receptors all stem from a human donor in a cohort sampled during active COVID-19.

This chain joins TRBV6-2 or TRBV6-3 and TRBJ2-1; 8 bases align to TRBD2. The CDR3 runs to 17 residues. Germline-derived CDR1 and CDR2 are MNHEY and SVGEGT. V lost 7 bases and J lost 3; bases outside the gene matches: 14. The CDR3 bases are TGTGCCAGCAACCCCGGGGGGGTCGCCATCCGCTACAATGAGCAGTTCTTC. This sequence encodes CASNPGGVAIRYNEQFF.

This clone was seen a handful of times. The rearrangement links TRBV5-3 to TRBJ2-2; weak D call: TRBD1 (6 bases). TRBV5-3 is an ORF; its function is uncertain. Trimming shortened V by 4 bases and J by 4 bases, and 17 bases separated the two germline ends. The CDR3 sequence is 16 residues long. The CDR3 loop reads CARSGRFRGSTGELFF. CDR3 in DNA: TGTGCCAGAAGCGGACGATTCAGGGGTAGCACCGGGGAGCTGTTTTTT.

The chain links TRBV28 to TRBJ2-6, with TRBD2 identical over 8 bases. The V gene end was trimmed by 3 bases and the J gene end by 1 base; junction bases not matched to a gene: 8. CDR3 length: 18 amino acids. CDR1 is MDHEN, CDR2 SYDVKM, per germline. CDR3 nucleotide sequence: TGTGCCAGCAGTTTGGTGTCGGGAGGGTCGTCTGGGGCCAACGTCCTGACTTTC. Its protein product is CASSLVSGGSSGANVLTF. Together with reference TRBV28 and TRBJ2-6, the CDR3 gives the full variable domain: DVKVTQSSRYLVKRTGEKVFLECVQDMDHENMFWYRQDPGLGLRLIYFSYDVKMKEKGDIPEGYSVSREKKERFSLILESASTNQTSMYLCASSLVSGGSSGANVLTFGAGSRLTVL.

The chain uses TRBV19 and TRBJ2-2, with D unclear. CDR1 is LNHDA and CDR2 is SQIVND in the germline V gene (reference sequence). The CDR3 totals 13 residues. Trimming removed 8 bases from V and 2 bases from J, with 9 bases in between. The CDR3 spells CASPVPNTGELFF. In DNA, the CDR3 is TGTGCCAGTCCTGTCCCTAACACCGGGGAGCTGTTTTTT.

The rearrangement uses TRBV30 and TRBJ2-3; 10 nucleotides match TRBD1. V lost 2 bases to trimming and J lost 6 bases; unmatched junction nucleotides: 5. Looked up from germline, CDR1 is GTSNPN and CDR2 is SVGIG (reference sequence). The CDR3 is 14 residues long. CDR3 sequence reads: CAWSLPGQGDTQYF. The CDR3, as DNA: TGTGCCTGGAGTTTGCCGGGACAGGGGGATACGCAGTATTTT.

The rearrangement joins TRBV2 to TRBJ2-5, with TRBD2 matching 7 bases. Germline CDR1 SNHLY, CDR2 FYNNEI. V lost 8 bases to trimming and J lost 5 bases; unmatched junction nucleotides: 5. This CDR3 is built from 12 residues. DNA of the CDR3: TGTGCCAGCTCGACTAGCCGGGAGACCCAGTACTTC. It yields the protein CASSTSRETQYF.

A single count supports this clone. V gene TRBV18 combines with J gene TRBJ1-5; 9 bases are shared with TRBD1. V gave up 3 bases and J gave up 6 bases; unmatched junction bases: 6. The CDR3 runs 15 residues. CDR1 KGHSH and CDR2 LQKENI come from the germline V gene. CDR3 DNA: TGTGCCAGCTCACCTCCGGGACAGGGACCTCAGCCCCAGCATTTT. Translation: CASSPPGQGPQPQHF.

The chain joins TRBV28 to TRBJ1-2; no firm D call. This CDR3 has 15 amino acids. Trimming took 4 bases from V and 7 from J, leaving 19 bases between them. Looked up from germline, CDR1 is MDHEN and CDR2 is SYDVKM. The CDR3 loop reads CASSSGEARPFGYTF. In DNA form, the CDR3 reads TGTGCCAGCAGTTCCGGGGAGGCACGACCCTTTGGCTACACCTTC.

This rearrangement joins TRBV16 to TRBJ1-2; TRBD1 aligns across 7 bases. With 3 bases clipped from V and 4 bases from J, the junction kept 2 bases outside the gene matches. The CDR3 spans 13 residues. Germline assignment: CDR1 KGHSY and CDR2 FQNENV. Here the CDR3 reads CASSQGTAYGYTF. For the CDR3, the DNA is TGTGCCAGCAGCCAGGGGACAGCCTATGGCTACACCTTC. Full variable domain (remainder filled in from reference TRBV16 and TRBJ1-2): GEEVAQTPKHLVRGEGQKAKLYCAPIKGHSYVFWYQQVLKNEFKFLISFQNENVFDETGMPKERFSAKCLPNSPCSLEIQATKLEDSAVYFCASSQGTAYGYTFGSGTRLTVV.

This clone appeared a single time. The chain couples TRBV3-1 (or the pseudogene TRBV3-2) to TRBJ2-7, with 8 bases aligning to TRBD2. Germline V CDR1 and CDR2: LGHDT, YNNKEL (reference sequence). Trimming took 0 bases from V and 3 from J; bases not matched to a gene: 10. CDR3 size: 17 residues. CDR3 in DNA: TGTGCCAGCAGCCAAGATCGTTCCCCGAGCGGGAGCTACGAGCAGTACTTC. Translated, it gives CASSQDRSPSGSYEQYF.

This clone was picked up one time. The CDR3 DNA sequence: TGTGCCATCAGTGGGGGGACTAGCGGCTCCTACAATGAGCAGTTCTTC. It is translated as CAISGGTSGSYNEQFF. The rearrangement links TRBV10-3 to TRBJ2-1; TRBD2 matches at 11 bases. Trimming removed 4 bases from V and 0 bases from J; junction bases left unmatched: 2. The CDR3 totals 16 residues. The germline CDR1 and CDR2 sequences are ENHRY and SYGVKD.

The rearrangement joins TRBV6-5 to TRBJ2-7, with 8 bases fitting TRBD2. Looked up from germline, CDR1 is MNHEY and CDR2 is SVGAGI. The junction had 7 bases not matched to a gene; V was cut back by 7 bases and J by 2 bases. The CDR3 extends over 14 amino acids. This CDR3 reads CASNRAGEAYEQYF. CDR3 DNA sequence: TGTGCCAGCAATAGAGCGGGAGAGGCCTACGAGCAGTACTTC.

This chain uses TRBV27 with TRBJ2-7, with TRBD1 identical over 9 bases. The germline V gene encodes CDR1 MNHEY and CDR2 SMNVEV (reference sequence). The V and J ends lost 3 bases and 4 bases, in that order; junction bases with no gene match: 7. The CDR3 totals 15 residues. Here the CDR3 DNA reads TGTGCCAGCAGTTTGGTCGGGACAGGGAGATACGAGCAGTACTTC. Translation: CASSLVGTGRYEQYF.

This sequence joins TRBV6-5 and TRBJ2-3, with 7 bases fitting TRBD2. Per germline, CDR1 MNHEY and CDR2 SVGAGI. Trimming took 4 bases from V and 2 from J; bases not matched to a gene: 9. This CDR3 is 16 amino acids long. The CDR3: CASSSRLAASTDTQYF. As DNA, the CDR3 is TGTGCCAGCAGTTCCCGACTAGCCGCTTCCACAGATACGCAGTATTTT.

The chain recombines TRBV19 with TRBJ1-4, with D maybe TRBD1 (5 bases). Germline V gene sequence: CDR1 LNHDA, CDR2 SQIVND (reference sequence). The CDR3 covers 15 residues. With 6 bases removed from V and 0 bases from J, the gap between germline ends came to 11 bases. The CDR3 protein is CASSRDSSTNEKLFF. In DNA form, the CDR3 reads TGTGCCAGTAGCAGGGACTCCTCAACTAATGAAAAACTGTTTTTT.

V is TRBV19 and J is TRBJ1-5; 8 bases line up with TRBD1. The J segment lost 6 bases and the V segment lost 3 bases, leaving 10 bases of the junction unmatched. The CDR3 spans 16 residues. CDR1 is LNHDA and CDR2 is SQIVND in the germline V gene (reference sequence). This CDR3 is CASSIGTGGSGQPQHF. The CDR3 nucleotides are TGTGCCAGTAGTATTGGTACAGGGGGATCGGGTCAGCCCCAGCATTTT. Full variable domain (outside the CDR3, taken from reference TRBV19 and TRBJ1-5): DGGITQSPKYLFRKEGQNVTLSCEQNLNHDAMYWYRQDPGQGLRLIYYSQIVNDFQKGDIAEGYSVSREKKESFPLTVTSAQKNPTAFYLCASSIGTGGSGQPQHFGDGTRLSIL.

This chain joins TRBV11-3 and TRBJ2-2, with TRBD2 as a possible D gene (5 bases). The ends were cut back, 3 bases at V and 6 bases at J, with 14 bases in the middle. Germline assignment: CDR1 SGHNT and CDR2 YENEEA. The CDR3 has 15 amino acids. CDR3 in amino acids: CASSLNGLSAGELFF. The CDR3 DNA reads as TGTGCCAGCAGCTTGAATGGACTTAGCGCCGGGGAGCTGTTTTTT.

The chain recombines TRBV7-9 with TRBJ1-2; D is unresolved. CDR1 is SEHNR, CDR2 FQNEAQ, per germline (reference sequence). The CDR3 sequence is 14 residues long. The germline V and J ends were trimmed by 5 bases and 3 bases, with 13 bases remaining between them. The CDR3, as DNA: TGTGCCAGCAGCCCCCCCCGGGTTGACTATGGCTACACCTTC. It is translated as CASSPPRVDYGYTF. The whole variable domain, filled in from reference TRBV7-9 and TRBJ1-2, reads DTGVSQNPRHKITKRGQNVTFRCDPISEHNRLYWYRQTLGQGPEFLTYFQNEAQLEKSRLLSDRFSAERPKGSFSTLEIQRTEQGDSAMYLCASSPPRVDYGYTFGSGTRLTVV.

This chain connects TRBV4-1 to TRBJ2-2; D is possibly TRBD2 (6 bases). The CDR3 loop spans 16 amino acids. Germline CDR1 and CDR2: MGHRA and YSYEKL. Trimming stripped 0 bases from V and 4 bases from J, with 12 bases between. Here the CDR3 DNA reads TGCGCCAGCAGCCAAGATAGGGGAGCGGGCACCGGGGAGCTGTTTTTT. This encodes CASSQDRGAGTGELFF.

The rearrangement joins TRBV5-1 to TRBJ2-3; 9 nucleotides agree with TRBD2. The length of the CDR3 is 16 residues. Germline V gene sequence: CDR1 SGHRS, CDR2 YFSETQ. V gave up 4 bases and J gave up 2 bases; unmatched junction bases: 8. DNA of the CDR3: TGCGCCAGCAGCGACCAACTAGCGGGTGACACAGATACGCAGTATTTT. This encodes CASSDQLAGDTDTQYF.

This sequence joins TRBV28 and TRBJ2-7; TRBD1 matches at 8 bases. Germline CDR1 and CDR2: MDHEN and SYDVKM. Trimming at V came to 4 bases and at J to 0 bases, leaving 8 bases not matched to a gene. The CDR3 has 16 residues. The CDR3 protein is CASSSIYQGASYEQYF. The CDR3 nucleotides are TGTGCCAGCAGTTCGATCTATCAGGGGGCCTCCTACGAGCAGTACTTC.

This clone came up once. V usage is TRBV11-3 and J usage is TRBJ2-2; no reliable D call. Germline CDR1 is SGHNT and CDR2 is YENEEA. The CDR3 totals 11 residues. Trimming left V 4 bases short and J 9 bases short, with 6 bases between. As DNA, the CDR3 is TGTGCCAGCAGCTCTCTTTGGGAGCTGTTTTTT. Translated, it gives CASSSLWELFF.

The V gene is TRBV7-2, the J gene TRBJ2-7; D gene ambiguous. Germline assignment: CDR1 SGHTA and CDR2 FQGNSA. CDR3 length: 13 residues. Trimming removed 6 bases from V and 5 bases from J, with 14 bases in between. CDR3 protein: CASRSGPPNEQYF. Here the CDR3 DNA reads TGTGCCAGCAGGTCGGGTCCACCCAACGAGCAGTACTTC.

The V and J genes are TRBV29-1 and TRBJ2-3; no firm D call. The length of the CDR3 is 13 residues. V lost 5 bases and J lost 2, with 11 bases in between. In germline, CDR1 is SQVTM, CDR2 ANQGSEA. The CDR3: CSVPAHFTDTQYF. Written as DNA, the CDR3 is TGCAGCGTTCCCGCGCACTTCACAGATACGCAGTATTTT.

The V call is TRBV28, the J call TRBJ2-1; a weak D match, TRBD1 (6 bases). Trimming took 7 bases from V and 0 from J, leaving 13 bases between them. The CDR3 extends over 15 amino acids. Germline V gives CDR1 MDHEN, CDR2 SYDVKM. The CDR3: CASKAGASSYNEQFF. CDR3 DNA: TGTGCCAGCAAAGCAGGGGCCAGCTCCTACAATGAGCAGTTCTTC.

The chain is built from TRBV7-8 and TRBJ2-2; 10 bases map to TRBD1. The germline V gene has CDR1 SGHVS and CDR2 FQNEAQ. CDR3 length: 15 residues. Trimming removed 5 bases from V and 4 bases from J; junction bases left unmatched: 4. Here the CDR3 reads CASSRQGALTGELFF. The DNA of the CDR3 is TGTGCCAGCAGCCGACAGGGGGCGCTCACCGGGGAGCTGTTTTTT. Complete variable domain (other parts from reference TRBV7-8 and TRBJ2-2): GAGVSQSPRYKVAKRGQDVALRCDPISGHVSLFWYQQALGQGPEFLTYFQNEAQLDKSGLPSDRFFAERPEGSVSTLKIQRTQQEDSAVYLCASSRQGALTGELFFGEGSRLTVL.

The rearrangement joins TRBV5-1 to TRBJ1-4, with D possibly matching TRBD1 (5 bases). Trimming removed 4 bases from V and 3 bases from J, with 16 bases in between. Germline-derived CDR1 and CDR2 are SGHRS and YFSETQ. This CDR3 has 16 residues. The CDR3 nucleotides read TGCGCCAGCAGCCCATCAGGGATCAAGTCTAATGAAAAACTGTTTTTT. Its translation is CASSPSGIKSNEKLFF.

CDR3 nucleotides: TGCAGCGTTTCAAGAGGACTAGCGGGATCTAATGAGCAGTTCTTC. It yields the protein CSVSRGLAGSNEQFF. The genes are TRBV29-1 and TRBJ2-1; 12 nucleotides align to TRBD2. CDR3 length equals 15 residues. Germline CDR1 and CDR2: SQVTM and ANQGSEA. V shed 5 bases and J 7 bases; nucleotides not matched to a gene: 9.

The rearrangement joins TRBV28 to TRBJ2-1, with D perhaps matching TRBD1 (5 bases). From germline, CDR1 is MDHEN and CDR2 SYDVKM. The CDR3 contains 14 residues. V was trimmed by 1 base and J by 6 bases, leaving 10 bases between them. The CDR3, as DNA: TGTGCCAGCAGTTTATTGTGGGGCCGCAATGAGCAGTTCTTC. This translates into CASSLLWGRNEQFF.

V is TRBV19 and J is TRBJ2-3; the D gene is possibly TRBD2 (5 bases). CDR1 is LNHDA, CDR2 SQIVND, per germline (reference sequence). The CDR3 length is 16 residues. Trimming took off 3 bases at V and 5 bases at J, with 18 bases between the two ends. The CDR3 sequence: CASSINPSSGRDTQYF. The CDR3 bases are TGTGCCAGTAGTATCAACCCTTCCAGCGGCCGAGATACGCAGTATTTT.

The genes are TRBV10-3 and TRBJ2-3, with D possibly matching TRBD1 (5 bases). V lost 2 bases, J lost 2 bases, and 8 bases lay in between. Germline V CDR1 and CDR2: ENHRY, SYGVKD. The CDR3 loop spans 14 amino acids. CDR3: CAISEQGYTDTQYF. CDR3 DNA sequence: TGTGCCATCAGTGAGCAGGGATACACAGATACGCAGTATTTT.